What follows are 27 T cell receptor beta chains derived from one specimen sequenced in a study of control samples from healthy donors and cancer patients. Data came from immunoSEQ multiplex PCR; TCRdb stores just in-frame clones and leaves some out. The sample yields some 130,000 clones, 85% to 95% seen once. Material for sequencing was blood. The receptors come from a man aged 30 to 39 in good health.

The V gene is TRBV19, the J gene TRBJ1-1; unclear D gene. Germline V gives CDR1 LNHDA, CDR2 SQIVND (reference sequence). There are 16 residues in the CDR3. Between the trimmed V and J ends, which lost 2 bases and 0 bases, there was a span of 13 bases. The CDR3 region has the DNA TGTGCCAGTAGTATACACCTTGGAAGAATGAACACTGAAGCTTTCTTT. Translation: CASSIHLGRMNTEAFF.

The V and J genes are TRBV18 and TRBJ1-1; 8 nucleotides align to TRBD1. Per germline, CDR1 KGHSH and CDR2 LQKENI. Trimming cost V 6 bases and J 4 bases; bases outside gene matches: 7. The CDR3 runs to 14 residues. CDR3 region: CASSSGTGGTEAFF. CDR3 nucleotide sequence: TGTGCCAGCTCCTCAGGCACAGGGGGCACTGAAGCTTTCTTT. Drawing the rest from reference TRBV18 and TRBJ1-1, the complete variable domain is NAGVMQNPRHLVRRRGQEARLRCSPMKGHSHVYWYRQLPEEGLKFMVYLQKENIIDESGMPKERFSAEFPKEGPSILRIQQVVRGDSAAYFCASSSGTGGTEAFFGQGTRLTVV.

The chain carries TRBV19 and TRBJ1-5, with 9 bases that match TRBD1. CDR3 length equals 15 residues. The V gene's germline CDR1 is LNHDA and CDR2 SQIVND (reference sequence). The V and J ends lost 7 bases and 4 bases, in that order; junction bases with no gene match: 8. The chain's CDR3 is CASTPTGGANQPQHF. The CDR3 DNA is TGTGCCAGTACCCCGACAGGGGGGGCGAATCAGCCCCAGCATTTT.

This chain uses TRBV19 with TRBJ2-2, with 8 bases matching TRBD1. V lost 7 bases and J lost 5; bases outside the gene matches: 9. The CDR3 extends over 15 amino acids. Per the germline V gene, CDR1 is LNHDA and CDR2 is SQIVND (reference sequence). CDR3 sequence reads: CASTLDRGGTGELFF. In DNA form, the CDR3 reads TGTGCCAGTACCCTAGACAGGGGTGGGACCGGGGAGCTGTTTTTT.

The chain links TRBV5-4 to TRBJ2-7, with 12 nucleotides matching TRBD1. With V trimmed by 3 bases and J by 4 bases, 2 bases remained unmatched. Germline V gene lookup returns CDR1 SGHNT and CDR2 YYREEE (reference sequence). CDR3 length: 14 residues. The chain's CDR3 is CASSWDRGPYEQYF. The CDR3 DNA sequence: TGTGCCAGCAGCTGGGACAGGGGGCCGTACGAGCAGTACTTC.

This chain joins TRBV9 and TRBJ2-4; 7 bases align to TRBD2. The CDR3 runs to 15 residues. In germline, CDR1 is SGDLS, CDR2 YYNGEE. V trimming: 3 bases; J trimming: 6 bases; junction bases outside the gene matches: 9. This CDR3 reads CASSETGGWRNIQYF. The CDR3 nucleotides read TGTGCCAGCAGCGAGACCGGGGGGTGGAGAAACATTCAGTACTTC.

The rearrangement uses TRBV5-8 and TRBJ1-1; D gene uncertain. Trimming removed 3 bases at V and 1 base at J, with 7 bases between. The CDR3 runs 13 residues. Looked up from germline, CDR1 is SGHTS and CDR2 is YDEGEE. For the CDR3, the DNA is TGTGCCAGCAGCTCAGACCCGAACACTGAAGCTTTCTTT. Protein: CASSSDPNTEAFF.

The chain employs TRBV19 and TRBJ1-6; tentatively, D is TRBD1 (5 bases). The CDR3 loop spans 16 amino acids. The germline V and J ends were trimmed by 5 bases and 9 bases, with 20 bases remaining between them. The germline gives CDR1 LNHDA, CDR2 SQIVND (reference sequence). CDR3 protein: CASSDTRQGIGSPLHF. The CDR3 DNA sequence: TGTGCCAGTAGTGACACGCGGCAGGGTATCGGTTCACCCCTCCACTTT.

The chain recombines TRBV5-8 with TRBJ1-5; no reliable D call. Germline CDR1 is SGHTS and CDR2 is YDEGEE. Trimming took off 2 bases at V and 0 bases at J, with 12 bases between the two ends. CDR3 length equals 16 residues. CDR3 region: CASSFRTGDSNQPQHF. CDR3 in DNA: TGTGCCAGCAGCTTCAGGACTGGGGATAGCAATCAGCCCCAGCATTTT.

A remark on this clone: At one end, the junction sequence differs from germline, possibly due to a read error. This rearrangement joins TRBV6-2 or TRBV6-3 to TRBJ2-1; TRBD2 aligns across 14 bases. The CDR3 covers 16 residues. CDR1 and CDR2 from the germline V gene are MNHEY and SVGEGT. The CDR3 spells CASSPTGTSGGLSWIF. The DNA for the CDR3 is TGTGCCAGCAGTCCGACCGGGACTAGCGGGGGCCTATCATGGATCTTC.

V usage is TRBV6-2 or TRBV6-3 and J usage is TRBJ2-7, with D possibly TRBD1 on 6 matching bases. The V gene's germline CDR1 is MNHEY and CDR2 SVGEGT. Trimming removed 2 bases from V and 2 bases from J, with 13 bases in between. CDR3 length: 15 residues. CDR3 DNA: TGTGCCAGCAGTTACGGATGGGGGCCGACCTACGAGCAGTACTTC. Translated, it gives CASSYGWGPTYEQYF.

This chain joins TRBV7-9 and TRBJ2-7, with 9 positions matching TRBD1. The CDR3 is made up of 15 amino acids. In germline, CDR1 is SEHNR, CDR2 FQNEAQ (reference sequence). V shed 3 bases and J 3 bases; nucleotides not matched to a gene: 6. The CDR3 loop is CASSLGDRAIYEQYF. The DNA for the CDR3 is TGTGCCAGCAGCTTGGGGGACAGGGCTATCTACGAGCAGTACTTC.

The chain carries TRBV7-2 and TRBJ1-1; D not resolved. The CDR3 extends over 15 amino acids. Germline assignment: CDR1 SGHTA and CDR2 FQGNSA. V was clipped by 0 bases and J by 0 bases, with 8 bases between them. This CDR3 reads CASSLAGDMNTEAFF. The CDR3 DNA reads TGTGCCAGCAGCTTAGCTGGGGATATGAACACTGAAGCTTTCTTT.

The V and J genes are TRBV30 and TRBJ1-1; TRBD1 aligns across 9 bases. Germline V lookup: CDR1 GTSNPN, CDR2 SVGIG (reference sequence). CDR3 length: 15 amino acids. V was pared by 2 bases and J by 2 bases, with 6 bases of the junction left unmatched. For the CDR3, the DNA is TGTGCCTGGAGTTGGACAGGGGAACTAAACACTGAAGCTTTCTTT. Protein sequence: CAWSWTGELNTEAFF.

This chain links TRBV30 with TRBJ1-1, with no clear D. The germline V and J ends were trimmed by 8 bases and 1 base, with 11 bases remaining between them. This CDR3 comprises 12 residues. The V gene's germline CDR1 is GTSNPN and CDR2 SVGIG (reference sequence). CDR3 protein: CALWMGNTEAFF. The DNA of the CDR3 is TGTGCCCTCTGGATGGGGAACACTGAAGCTTTCTTT.

The CDR3 spells CASSPQDREGGYTF. CDR3 DNA sequence: TGTGCCAGCAGCCCTCAGGACAGGGAGGGTGGCTACACCTTC. The chain joins TRBV5-4 to TRBJ1-2; TRBD1 matches at 8 bases. The V gene end was trimmed by 4 bases and the J gene end by 7 bases; junction bases not matched to a gene: 9. The germline gives CDR1 SGHNT, CDR2 YYREEE (reference sequence). This CDR3 has 14 amino acids.

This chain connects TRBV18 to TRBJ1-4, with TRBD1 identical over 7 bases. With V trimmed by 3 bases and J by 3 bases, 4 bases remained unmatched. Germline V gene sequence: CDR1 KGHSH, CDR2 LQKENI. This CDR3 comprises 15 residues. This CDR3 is CASSPRDRPNEKLFF. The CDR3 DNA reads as TGTGCCAGCTCACCCCGGGACAGACCTAATGAAAAACTGTTTTTT.

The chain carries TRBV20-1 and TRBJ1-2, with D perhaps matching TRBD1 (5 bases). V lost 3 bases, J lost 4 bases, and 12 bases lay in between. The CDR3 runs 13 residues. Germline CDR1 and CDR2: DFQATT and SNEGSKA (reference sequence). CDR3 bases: TGCAGTGCTAGTAGGGGTCCTATCTATGGCTACACCTTC. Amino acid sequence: CSASRGPIYGYTF.

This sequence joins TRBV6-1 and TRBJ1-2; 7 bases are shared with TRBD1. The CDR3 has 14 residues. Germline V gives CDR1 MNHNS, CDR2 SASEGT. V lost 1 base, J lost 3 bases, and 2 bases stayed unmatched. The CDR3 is CASSEVGGYYGYTF. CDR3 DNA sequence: TGTGCCAGCAGTGAAGTAGGGGGCTACTATGGCTACACCTTC.

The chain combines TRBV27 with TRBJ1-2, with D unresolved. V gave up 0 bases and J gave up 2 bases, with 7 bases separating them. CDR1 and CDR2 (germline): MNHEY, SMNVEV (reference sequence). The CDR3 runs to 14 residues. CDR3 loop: CASSLSGSNYGYTF. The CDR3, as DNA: TGTGCCAGCAGTTTATCAGGGAGCAACTATGGCTACACCTTC.

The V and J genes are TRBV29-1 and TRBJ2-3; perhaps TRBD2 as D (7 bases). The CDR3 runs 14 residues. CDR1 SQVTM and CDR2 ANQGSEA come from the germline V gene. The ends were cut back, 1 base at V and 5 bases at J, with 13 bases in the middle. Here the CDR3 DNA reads TGCAGCGTTGAAGCGGGGGGCCTGGGAGATACGCAGTATTTT. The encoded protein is CSVEAGGLGDTQYF.

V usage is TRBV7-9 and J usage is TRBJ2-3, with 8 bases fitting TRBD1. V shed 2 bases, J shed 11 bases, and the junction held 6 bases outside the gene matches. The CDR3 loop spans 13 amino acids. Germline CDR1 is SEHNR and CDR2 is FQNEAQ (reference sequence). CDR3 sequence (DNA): TGTGCCAGCAGCTTACCGGGACAGGTGAAGCAGTATTTT. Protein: CASSLPGQVKQYF.

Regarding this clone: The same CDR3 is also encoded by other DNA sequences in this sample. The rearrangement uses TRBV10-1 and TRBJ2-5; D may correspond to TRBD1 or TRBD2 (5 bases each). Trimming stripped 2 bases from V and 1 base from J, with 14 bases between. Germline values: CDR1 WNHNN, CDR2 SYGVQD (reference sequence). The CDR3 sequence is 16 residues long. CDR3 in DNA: TGCGCCAGCAGTGAGAGTGGGGGACCGGGCCAAGAGACCCAGTACTTC. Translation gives CASSESGGPGQETQYF.

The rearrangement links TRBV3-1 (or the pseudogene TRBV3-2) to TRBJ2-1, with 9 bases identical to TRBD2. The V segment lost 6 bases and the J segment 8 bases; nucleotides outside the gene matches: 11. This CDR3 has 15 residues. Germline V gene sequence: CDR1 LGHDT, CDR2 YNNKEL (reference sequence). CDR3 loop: CASSHLAGLGYEQFF. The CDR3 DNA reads TGTGCCAGCAGTCACCTAGCGGGGCTCGGCTATGAGCAGTTCTTC.

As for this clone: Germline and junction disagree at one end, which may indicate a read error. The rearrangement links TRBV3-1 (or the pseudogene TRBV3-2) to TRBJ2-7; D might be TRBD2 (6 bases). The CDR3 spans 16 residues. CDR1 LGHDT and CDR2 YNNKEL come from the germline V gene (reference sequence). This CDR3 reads CASSPKYRLGAYGQYF. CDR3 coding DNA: TGTGCCAGCAGCCCAAAATACAGACTAGGGGCCTACGGGCAGTACTTC.

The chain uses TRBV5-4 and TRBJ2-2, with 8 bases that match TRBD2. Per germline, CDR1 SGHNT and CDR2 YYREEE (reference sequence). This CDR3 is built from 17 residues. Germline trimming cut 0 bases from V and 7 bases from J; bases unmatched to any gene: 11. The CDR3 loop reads CASSLAPSGGYHGELFF. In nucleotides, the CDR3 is TGTGCCAGCAGCTTGGCCCCCAGCGGGGGATACCACGGGGAGCTGTTTTTT.

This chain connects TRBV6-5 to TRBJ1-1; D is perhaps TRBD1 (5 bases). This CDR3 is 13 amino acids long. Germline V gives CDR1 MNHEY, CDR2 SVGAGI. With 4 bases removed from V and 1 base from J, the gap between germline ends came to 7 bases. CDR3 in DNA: TGTGCCAGCAGTTTCGGACAGAACACTGAAGCTTTCTTT. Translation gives CASSFGQNTEAFF.